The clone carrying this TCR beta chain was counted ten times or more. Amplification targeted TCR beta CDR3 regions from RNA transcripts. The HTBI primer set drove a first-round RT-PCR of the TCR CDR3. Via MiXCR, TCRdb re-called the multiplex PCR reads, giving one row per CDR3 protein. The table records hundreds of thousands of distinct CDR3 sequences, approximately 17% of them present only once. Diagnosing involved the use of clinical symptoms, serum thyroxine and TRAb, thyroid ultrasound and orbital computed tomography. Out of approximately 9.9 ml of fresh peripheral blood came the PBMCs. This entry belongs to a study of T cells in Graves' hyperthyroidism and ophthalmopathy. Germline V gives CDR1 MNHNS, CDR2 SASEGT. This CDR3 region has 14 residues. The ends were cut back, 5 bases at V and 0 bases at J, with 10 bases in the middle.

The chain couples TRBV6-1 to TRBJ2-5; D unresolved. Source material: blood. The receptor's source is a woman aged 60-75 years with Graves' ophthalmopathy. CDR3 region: CASSLFMDQETQYF. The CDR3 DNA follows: TGTGCCAGCAGTCTCTTTATGGACCAAGAGACCCAGTACTTC.